This TCR beta chain comes out of a study of identical twins. A universal primer site came from template switching; cDNA carried unique molecular identifiers. From the 5' RACE reads, TCRdb called clonotypes with MiXCR, one entry per CDR3 protein. The sample includes 200,000 to 250,000 distinct CDR3 sequences, less than 8% of them seen just once. Findings and limits, study-wide: Not following the same donors, the study drew its conclusions from cross-sectional statistical analysis. Among monozygotic twins, out-of-frame TCR alpha sharing exceeded what models predicted. Cord blood beta clonotypes that were abundant carried fewer insertions, and memory repertoires showed no such trend.

This clonotype was observed many times. Its target is unknown. The data were also submitted as part of a second study, on yellow fever vaccine responses in identical twins.

Sequenced material: memory (CD45RO+) T cells sorted from blood. This sequence was found in a woman aged 18-35 years in good health.

DNA of the CDR3: TGTGCCAGCAGACCGGGACTAGTCTACAATGAGCAGTTCTTC. Its protein product is CASRPGLVYNEQFF. V usage is TRBV2 and J usage is TRBJ2-1, with 8 bases identical to TRBD2. The germline V gene encodes CDR1 SNHLY and CDR2 FYNNEI. J lost 3 bases, V lost 6 bases, and 4 bases had no gene match. The CDR3 loop spans 14 amino acids.